Below are 27 T cell receptor beta chains sequenced from a single sample in a study of blood T cell repertoires in COVID-19. This table comes from immunoSEQ multiplex PCR, and its TCRdb copy is limited to in-frame clones, with some not included. The data show some 250,000 clones, with over 75% seen just once and about 8% held by the top ten. The sequenced sample consisted of peripheral blood. The receptors derive from a woman of 80 years or more with acute or convalescent COVID-19.

This sequence joins TRBV30 and TRBJ1-1; possibly TRBD1 for D (6 bases). In germline, CDR1 is GTSNPN, CDR2 SVGIG (reference sequence). The CDR3 is made up of 12 amino acids. V was cut by 5 bases and J by 4 bases, with 11 bases left in between. The CDR3 DNA reads as TGTGCCTGGGGAACAGGGAGCACTGAAGCTTTCTTT. It translates to CAWGTGSTEAFF.

The chain's CDR3 is CASSFLLGQGNSPLHF. The CDR3 coding sequence is TGTGCCAGCAGTTTTTTGCTGGGACAGGGTAATTCACCCCTCCACTTT. J is TRBJ1-6 and V is TRBV28, with 9 bases fitting TRBD1. The CDR3 spans 16 residues. V trimming: 3 bases; J trimming: 6 bases; junction bases outside the gene matches: 6. The V gene's germline CDR1 is MDHEN and CDR2 SYDVKM.

The chain employs TRBV3-1 (or the pseudogene TRBV3-2) and TRBJ1-4; D not certain. The CDR3 sequence is 13 residues long. V was shortened by 0 bases and J by 4 bases, with 3 bases between the two germline ends. Germline V gene sequence: CDR1 LGHDT, CDR2 YNNKEL (reference sequence). CDR3 residues: CASSQDSNEKLFF. The CDR3 bases are TGTGCCAGCAGCCAAGACAGTAATGAAAAACTGTTTTTT.

In this sample, this clone turned up once. This rearrangement joins TRBV5-5 to TRBJ1-1, with 9 bases that match TRBD1. V lost 4 bases to trimming and J lost 11 bases; unmatched junction nucleotides: 21. Germline values: CDR1 SGHKS, CDR2 YYEKEE (reference sequence). The CDR3 consists of 17 residues. This chain's CDR3 is CASSQYLSGGQGLWAFF. In DNA form, the CDR3 reads TGTGCCAGCAGCCAATACCTTTCGGGGGGACAGGGCTTGTGGGCTTTCTTT.

The gene calls are TRBV5-1 and TRBJ2-5; 10 nucleotides line up with TRBD1. The CDR3 extends over 14 amino acids. CDR1 and CDR2 from the germline V gene are SGHRS and YFSETQ. With V trimmed by 5 bases and J by 4 bases, 5 bases remained unmatched. CDR3 in DNA: TGCGCCAGCAGTGTGGACAGGGGGTCAGAGACCCAGTACTTC. This gives the protein CASSVDRGSETQYF.

The chain is built from TRBV9 and TRBJ2-6, with D hard to call. Germline V gene data show CDR1 as SGDLS and CDR2 as YYNGEE. The CDR3 is 14 amino acids. The V end lost 4 bases, the J end lost 0 bases, and 5 bases lay between the germline ends. The CDR3 spells CASSTYSGANVLTF. The CDR3 bases are TGTGCCAGCAGCACATACTCTGGGGCCAACGTCCTGACTTTC.

The chain combines TRBV7-9 with TRBJ2-1; TRBD2 aligns across 10 bases. Germline lookup yields CDR1 SEHNR and CDR2 FQNEAQ (reference sequence). This CDR3 region has 19 residues. Trimming removed 1 base from V and 6 bases from J; junction bases left unmatched: 15. The CDR3 DNA is TGTGCCAGCAGCTTAGGTCTTTTCCTGCTTAGCGGGGGGATCAATGAGCAGTTCTTC. It is translated as CASSLGLFLLSGGINEQFF.

The V gene is TRBV28, the J gene TRBJ2-7; TRBD2 might be the D (6 bases). Trimming cost V 2 bases and J 7 bases, with 21 bases left between them. The CDR3 covers 16 residues. Germline V gives CDR1 MDHEN, CDR2 SYDVKM. The CDR3 loop reads CASSLLSGGGLREQYF. The CDR3 region has the DNA TGTGCCAGCAGTTTACTTTCGGGTGGGGGGTTGAGGGAGCAGTACTTC. Together with reference TRBV28 and TRBJ2-7, the CDR3 gives the full variable domain: DVKVTQSSRYLVKRTGEKVFLECVQDMDHENMFWYRQDPGLGLRLIYFSYDVKMKEKGDIPEGYSVSREKKERFSLILESASTNQTSMYLCASSLLSGGGLREQYFGPGTRLTVT.

The chain employs TRBV27 and TRBJ1-2; D may be TRBD1 (5 bases). The V gene's germline CDR1 is MNHEY and CDR2 SMNVEV (reference sequence). V was pared by 6 bases and J by 4 bases, with 12 bases between. CDR3 length equals 13 residues. This CDR3 is CASREGVTYGYTF. The CDR3 DNA reads as TGTGCCAGCAGGGAAGGGGTAACCTATGGCTACACCTTC.

CDR3 in amino acids: CASSLEFLAGGTSGQYF. In DNA form, the CDR3 reads TGTGCCAGCAGCTTAGAGTTCCTAGCGGGGGGCACTAGCGGGCAGTACTTC. The chain couples TRBV7-2 to TRBJ2-7, with 11 nucleotides matching TRBD2. The CDR3 sequence is 17 residues long. V shed 1 base, J shed 9 bases, and the junction held 14 bases outside the gene matches. Per germline, CDR1 SGHTA and CDR2 FQGNSA.

The rearrangement links TRBV25-1 to TRBJ2-5, with D possibly TRBD2 on 7 matching bases. The V end lost 3 bases, the J end lost 5 bases, and 10 bases lay between the germline ends. The CDR3 length is 13 residues. Germline assignment: CDR1 MGHDK and CDR2 SYGVNS. CDR3 protein: CASSERGGETQYF. The DNA of the CDR3 is TGTGCCAGCAGTGAGAGGGGGGGGGAGACCCAGTACTTC.

The CDR3 coding sequence is TGTGCCAGTAGTATCCGGCAGACTTCCTACGAGCAGTACTTC. Residues: CASSIRQTSYEQYF. The genes are TRBV19 and TRBJ2-7; no firm D call. CDR1 is LNHDA, CDR2 SQIVND, per germline (reference sequence). This CDR3 is built from 14 residues. V lost 3 bases to trimming and J lost 1 base, with 10 bases between them.

CDR3 DNA sequence: TGCAGTGCACAGGCGGGGTTCGAGCAGTACTTC. It yields the protein CSAQAGFEQYF. The V gene is TRBV20-1, the J gene TRBJ2-7, with D possibly being TRBD2 (6 bases). From germline, CDR1 is DFQATT and CDR2 SNEGSKA (reference sequence). Trimming shortened V by 6 bases and J by 6 bases, and 12 bases separated the two germline ends. This CDR3 comprises 11 residues.

The chain has TRBV7-9 and TRBJ1-4; TRBD1 matches 7 bases. Trimming cost V 5 bases and J 3 bases; bases outside gene matches: 6. Germline V CDR1 and CDR2: SEHNR, FQNEAQ (reference sequence). The CDR3 loop spans 15 amino acids. This CDR3 is CASSTETGSNEKLFF. CDR3 coding DNA: TGTGCCAGCAGCACCGAGACAGGGTCTAATGAAAAACTGTTTTTT.

This clone occurred a few times. V gene TRBV6-1 combines with J gene TRBJ1-1; 8 bases are a match to TRBD1. Per germline, CDR1 MNHNS and CDR2 SASEGT. Trimming at V came to 2 bases and at J to 1 base, leaving 0 bases not matched to a gene. The CDR3 contains 14 residues. In nucleotides, the CDR3 is TGTGCCAGCAGTGAACAGGGGGCGAACACTGAAGCTTTCTTT. Amino acid sequence: CASSEQGANTEAFF.

The rearrangement links TRBV28 to TRBJ1-1; TRBD1 aligns across 10 bases. The V and J ends lost 7 bases and 6 bases, in that order; junction bases with no gene match: 8. This CDR3 comprises 14 residues. Germline-derived CDR1 and CDR2 are MDHEN and SYDVKM. In nucleotides, the CDR3 is TGTGCCAGCACACCGACAGGGGGCACCTCTGAAGCTTTCTTT. It is translated as CASTPTGGTSEAFF.

V usage is TRBV3-1 (or the pseudogene TRBV3-2) and J usage is TRBJ2-5, with 7 bases fitting TRBD2. V dropped 4 bases and J dropped 7; count of bases not matched to a gene: 12. This CDR3 has 15 amino acids. Germline V gene sequence: CDR1 LGHDT, CDR2 YNNKEL (reference sequence). The CDR3 reads CASSPPMGGSGTQYF. The CDR3 bases are TGTGCCAGCAGCCCCCCAATGGGGGGGTCAGGGACCCAGTACTTC.

The J gene is TRBJ1-1, the V gene TRBV10-3; TRBD1 might be the D (6 bases). The germline V and J ends were trimmed by 3 bases and 2 bases, with 10 bases remaining between them. CDR1 ENHRY and CDR2 SYGVKD come from the germline V gene. CDR3 length: 14 amino acids. As DNA, the CDR3 is TGTGCCATCAGTGACCGGACAGATAACACTGAAGCTTTCTTT. Translation: CAISDRTDNTEAFF.

The chain links TRBV5-1 to TRBJ2-1, with 14 bases that match TRBD2. V dropped 3 bases and J dropped 8; count of bases not matched to a gene: 4. Germline values: CDR1 SGHRS, CDR2 YFSETQ. The CDR3 totals 15 residues. CDR3 in amino acids: CASSYGTSGSHEQFF. CDR3 bases: TGCGCCAGCAGCTACGGGACTAGCGGGAGCCATGAGCAGTTCTTC.

In its sample, this clone was seen once. The J gene is TRBJ2-5, the V gene TRBV21-1; the table's D call of TRBD1 was not tested on the DNA. TRBV21-1 corresponds to a pseudogene. CDR3 length equals 15 residues. CDR3: CASSKRDRQKETQYF. The CDR3 nucleotides read TGTGCCAGCAGCAAGAGGGACAGGCAAAAAGAGACCCAGTACTTC.

The chain employs TRBV7-3 and TRBJ2-3, with 10 bases lining up with TRBD2. The CDR3 spans 15 residues. CDR1 and CDR2 from the germline V gene are SGHTA and FQGTGA. V was pared by 2 bases and J by 1 base, with 0 bases of the junction left unmatched. In DNA, the CDR3 is TGTGCCAGCAGCTTAGGACTAGCGGGCACAGATACGCAGTATTTT. Protein sequence: CASSLGLAGTDTQYF.

The rearrangement joins TRBV9 to TRBJ1-1; TRBD1 matches 7 bases. V shed 4 bases, J shed 4 bases, and the junction held 10 bases outside the gene matches. The CDR3 loop spans 15 amino acids. Germline V lookup: CDR1 SGDLS, CDR2 YYNGEE. CDR3 amino acids: CASSSQPDRFTEAFF. The CDR3 nucleotides read TGTGCCAGCAGCTCTCAACCGGACAGGTTCACTGAAGCTTTCTTT.

CDR3 amino acids: CASGFGGVSNYGYTF. CDR3 in DNA: TGTGCTAGTGGTTTTGGGGGGGTTTCTAACTATGGCTACACCTTC. The rearrangement uses TRBV12-5 and TRBJ1-2; D might be TRBD1 (5 bases). The germline gives CDR1 LGHNT, CDR2 FRNRAP. This CDR3 has 15 residues. The V and J ends lost 3 bases and 0 bases respectively, with 11 bases between them.

The chain employs TRBV5-1 and TRBJ2-7, with 7 bases aligning to TRBD2. J gave up 6 bases and V 3 bases, and 6 bases lay outside the gene matches. Germline V gene lookup returns CDR1 SGHRS and CDR2 YFSETQ. CDR3 length equals 13 residues. The CDR3 spells CASSSGLDSEQYF. The CDR3 DNA follows: TGCGCCAGCAGCTCAGGACTAGATAGCGAGCAGTACTTC.

V usage is TRBV7-8 and J usage is TRBJ1-1, with 7 nucleotides matching TRBD1. This CDR3 comprises 15 residues. Trimming removed 1 base from V and 6 bases from J; junction bases left unmatched: 8. Per the germline V gene, CDR1 is SGHVS and CDR2 is FQNEAQ. The CDR3 DNA is TGTGCCAGCAGCTTAGTTAGTCACAGGGGCCCTGAAGCTTTCTTT. It specifies CASSLVSHRGPEAFF.

A remark on this clone: The DNA is left out, because the CDR3 cannot be placed on it with certainty; the CDR3 is given as TCRdb lists it. Here the CDR3 reads CASSVGQGIEYF. The rearrangement uses TRBV12-3 or TRBV12-4 and TRBJ2-7; TRBD1 is taken as the D call from the table, unchecked against the DNA. Ends included, the CDR3 has 12 residues.

CDR3 protein: CASSGTQGNYGYTF. The CDR3 DNA reads TGTGCCAGCTCAGGAACACAGGGGAACTATGGCTACACCTTC. The genes are TRBV18 and TRBJ1-2; TRBD1 aligns across 7 bases. In germline, CDR1 is KGHSH, CDR2 LQKENI. V was pared by 5 bases and J by 2 bases, with 5 bases of the junction left unmatched. The CDR3 consists of 14 residues.